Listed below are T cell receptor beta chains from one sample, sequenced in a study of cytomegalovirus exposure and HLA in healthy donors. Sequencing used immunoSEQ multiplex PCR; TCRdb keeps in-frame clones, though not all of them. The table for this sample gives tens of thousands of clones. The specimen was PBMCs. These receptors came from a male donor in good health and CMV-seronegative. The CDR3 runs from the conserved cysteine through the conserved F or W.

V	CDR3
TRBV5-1	CASSLGRGTMNTEAFF
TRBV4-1	CASSSRTGAPNEKLFF
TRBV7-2	CASSAGGPTDTQYF
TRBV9	CASSVTSGSYNEQFF
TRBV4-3	CASSQDQARTYEQYF
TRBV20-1	CSARMAETQYF
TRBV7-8	CASSLRQGAREVNYGYTF
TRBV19	CASSLGTSGSSYNEQFF
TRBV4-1	CASSQGDTIAYEQYF
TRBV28	CASSSGLAQYF
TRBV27	CASRRQGSNYGYTF
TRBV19	CASKPGPGAPYGYTF
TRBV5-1	CASSFGIGQPQHF
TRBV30	CAWSADRAYGYTF
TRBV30	CAWSVKSPQALHF
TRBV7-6	CASSPPSGGTDTQYF
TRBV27	CASSFPDRPYEQYF
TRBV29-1	CSVKPGQYLTEAFF
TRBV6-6	CASSSLTGGSPLHF
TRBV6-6	CASSDTGGNEKLFF
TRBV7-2	CASSFTFTDTQYF
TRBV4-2	CASSHTINNEQFF
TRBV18	CASSPTTGVYGYTF
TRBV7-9	CASSLSSNQPQHF
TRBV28	CASSSGGWGEKLFF
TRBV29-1	CSVTGAYEQYF
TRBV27	CASSLQGANEQYF
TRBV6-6	CASADGANVLTF